The 7 T cell receptor beta chains below all came from one sample that was sequenced in a study of response to subunit inactivated influenza vaccine. TCRdb ran MiXCR on the RT-PCR reads and lists one entry per CDR3 protein. The sample holds 290,000 or so distinct CDR3 sequences, 22% seen once. Sequences were derived from PBMCs from blood, sampled approximately 22 months after vaccination. These receptors originate from a man between 50 and 69 years old who received an inactivated influenza vaccine.

This chain links TRBV5-1 with TRBJ1-1; D not certain. V dropped 1 base and J dropped 7 bases, with 11 bases sitting between them. The CDR3 has 13 residues. CDR1 and CDR2 from the germline V gene are SGHRS and YFSETQ. CDR3 residues: CASSLRNGHEAFF. Written as DNA, the CDR3 is TGCGCCAGCAGCTTGCGTAACGGTCATGAAGCTTTCTTT.

This clonotype has a handful of counts. V gene TRBV5-5 combines with J gene TRBJ2-5; maybe TRBD1 (6 bases). V dropped 1 base and J dropped 1 base, with 8 bases sitting between them. This CDR3 comprises 14 residues. Germline values: CDR1 SGHKS, CDR2 YYEKEE (reference sequence). The CDR3 coding sequence is TGTGCCAGCAGCTTGTTGGACAGCCAAGAGACCCAGTACTTC. Translation: CASSLLDSQETQYF.

The chain recombines TRBV5-1 with TRBJ2-1, with TRBD2 matching over 7 bases. Looked up from germline, CDR1 is SGHRS and CDR2 is YFSETQ. J gave up 7 bases and V 0 bases, and 7 bases lay outside the gene matches. This CDR3 comprises 15 residues. Written as DNA, the CDR3 is TGCGCCAGCAGCTTGGGTGGGAGGGCGCAAAATGAGCAGTTCTTC. This translates into CASSLGGRAQNEQFF. Filled out from reference TRBV5-1 and TRBJ2-1, the complete variable domain reads KAGVTQTPRYLIKTRGQQVTLSCSPISGHRSVSWYQQTPGQGLQFLFEYFSETQRNKGNFPGRFSGRQFSNSRSEMNVSTLELGDSALYLCASSLGGRAQNEQFFGPGTRLTVL.

This clonotype was recorded a few times. The genes are TRBV10-3 and TRBJ2-7; 10 bases map to TRBD1. CDR3 size: 14 residues. Germline CDR1 reads ENHRY; CDR2 reads SYGVKD. The CDR3 spells CASRRGQGAYEQYF. In DNA form, the CDR3 reads TGTGCTTCAAGGAGAGGACAGGGGGCCTACGAGCAGTACTTC.

The rearrangement joins TRBV29-1 to TRBJ2-5; maybe TRBD1 (5 bases). Germline CDR1 reads SQVTM; CDR2 reads ANQGSEA. The CDR3 has 12 residues. Trimming left V 4 bases short and J 5 bases short, with 11 bases between. This chain's CDR3 is CSVVWGLETQYF. CDR3 nucleotide sequence: TGCAGCGTTGTATGGGGCCTTGAGACCCAGTACTTC.

The rearrangement joins TRBV4-2 to TRBJ2-6; a possible D gene is TRBD2 (5 bases). The CDR3 spans 17 residues. V lost 1 base to trimming and J lost 2 bases, with 12 bases between them. The germline gives CDR1 LGHNA, CDR2 YNFKEQ. CDR3 sequence reads: CASSQGTWGAGANVLTF. The CDR3 region has the DNA TGTGCCAGCAGCCAAGGGACCTGGGGAGCTGGGGCCAACGTCCTGACTTTC.

The rearrangement joins TRBV20-1 to TRBJ1-5; D not resolved. The CDR3 has 14 residues. Germline V gives CDR1 DFQATT, CDR2 SNEGSKA (reference sequence). V shed 1 base and J shed 6 bases, with 13 bases lying between them. CDR3 residues: CSARAPTAAQPQHF. CDR3 sequence (DNA): TGCAGTGCTAGAGCTCCCACAGCTGCTCAGCCCCAGCATTTT.